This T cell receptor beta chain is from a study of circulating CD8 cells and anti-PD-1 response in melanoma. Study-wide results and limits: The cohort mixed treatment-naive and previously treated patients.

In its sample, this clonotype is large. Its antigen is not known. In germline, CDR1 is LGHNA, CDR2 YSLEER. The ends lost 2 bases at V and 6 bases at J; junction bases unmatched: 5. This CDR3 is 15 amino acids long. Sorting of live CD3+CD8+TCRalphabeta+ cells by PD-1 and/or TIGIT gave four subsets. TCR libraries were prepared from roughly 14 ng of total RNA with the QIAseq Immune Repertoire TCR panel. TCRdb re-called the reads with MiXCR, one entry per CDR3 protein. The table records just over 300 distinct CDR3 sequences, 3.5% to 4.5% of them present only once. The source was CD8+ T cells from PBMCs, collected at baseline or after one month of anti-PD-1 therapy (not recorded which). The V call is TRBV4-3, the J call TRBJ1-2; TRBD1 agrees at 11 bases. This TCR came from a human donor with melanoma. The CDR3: CASSQSRTGGDGYTF. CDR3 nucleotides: TGCGCCAGCAGCCAAAGCCGGACAGGGGGCGATGGCTACACCTTC.